This T cell receptor beta chain comes out of a study of blood T cell repertoires in COVID-19. Turning to the study itself: The cDNA or gDNA used as material had been derived from T cells, B-cell-depleted T cells, or PBMCs.

V was cut by 6 bases and J by 5 bases, with 15 bases left in between. The CDR3 has 14 residues. CDR1 and CDR2 from the germline V gene are MNHEY and SVGAGI. Generated by immunoSEQ multiplex PCR, the TCRdb table keeps only in-frame clones and is missing some. The sample lists under 300,000 clones, roughly 86% occurring once. This chain joins TRBV6-5 and TRBJ2-3; D is perhaps TRBD2 (7 bases). Specimen: PBMCs or T cells enriched from blood (not recorded which). This TCR came from a woman aged 35 to 49 with acute COVID-19. The CDR3 DNA reads as TGTGCCAGCAGACTACAGGGCGGGGGAGATACGCAGTATTTT. It is translated as CASRLQGGGDTQYF.